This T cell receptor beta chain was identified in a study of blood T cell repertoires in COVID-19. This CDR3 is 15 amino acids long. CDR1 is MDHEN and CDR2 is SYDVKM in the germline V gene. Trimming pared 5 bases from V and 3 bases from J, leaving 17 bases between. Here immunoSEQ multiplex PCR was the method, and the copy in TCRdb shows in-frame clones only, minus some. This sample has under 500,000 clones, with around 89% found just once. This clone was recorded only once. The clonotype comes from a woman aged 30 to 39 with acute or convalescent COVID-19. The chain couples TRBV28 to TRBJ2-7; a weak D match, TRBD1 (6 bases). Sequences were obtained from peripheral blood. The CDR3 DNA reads TGTGCCAGCAGTATCGGGACACCTAACCGCTACGAGCAGTACTTC. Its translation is CASSIGTPNRYEQYF.